The clone carrying this T cell receptor beta chain is medium-sized (0.01 to 0.1%) within its sample. No antigen is known for it. The data were obtained in a study of liver allograft versus peripheral blood T cells. Study details: In transplanted livers, T cell receptor repertoires were compared with those found in the recipients' peripheral blood. Regarding the study as a whole: According to reports, the T cell receptor repertoires inside liver allografts differed from those in peripheral blood.

One entry per CDR3 protein results from TCRdb running MiXCR on the reads. Altogether approximately 2,500 distinct CDR3 sequences are present, around 15% being singletons, with the ten largest covering less than 30%. Germline CDR1 MNHEY, CDR2 SVGAGI. CDR3 length: 11 amino acids. Trimming left V 8 bases short and J 7 bases short, with 11 bases between. The sequence was obtained from a human patient who had a liver transplant. A share of the T cells may be of graft donor origin. The chain is built from TRBV6-5 and TRBJ1-2; possible D gene TRBD1, 6 bases. The CDR3 is CASYGGGGYTF. CDR3 coding DNA: TGTGCCAGCTACGGGGGCGGTGGCTACACCTTC.